The clone carrying this TCR beta chain was detected only a few times. What it recognizes is unknown. This sample is part of a study of human T cells and chemical hapten exposure. Study at large: The patients, most of them female, presented with alopecia areata, totalis or universalis. From small differences in pooled library volume came most of the variation in per-sample TCR yields. Study-wide points: Higher patch test scores went with higher counts of PT1 expanded TCRs.

Time point noted: patch test 2, 6 weeks after DPC sensitization. This sample's treatment: therapeutic diphenylcyclopropenone sensitization with weekly scalp DPC. Unique molecular identifiers were attached to individual cDNA molecules during library preparation. TCRdb reprocessed the RACE reads with MiXCR, giving one entry per CDR3 protein. The table lists about 140,000 distinct CDR3 sequences, about an eighth of them singletons. CDR3 size: 15 residues. Germline V gene data show CDR1 as SEHNR and CDR2 as FQNEAQ (reference sequence). The V and J ends lost 5 bases and 5 bases, in that order; junction bases with no gene match: 9.

The sequence was collected from a woman between 50 and 59 years old with alopecia areata. Some clones in this sample may be carry-over from other donors' samples. The sample in question was whole blood, obtained in connection with sensitization to the hapten diphenylcyclopropenone (DPC). V and J are TRBV7-9 and TRBJ1-1; 9 bases match TRBD1. The CDR3 spells CASSRSGTGTTEAFF. CDR3 bases: TGTGCCAGCAGCCGAAGTGGGACAGGGACGACTGAAGCTTTCTTT.